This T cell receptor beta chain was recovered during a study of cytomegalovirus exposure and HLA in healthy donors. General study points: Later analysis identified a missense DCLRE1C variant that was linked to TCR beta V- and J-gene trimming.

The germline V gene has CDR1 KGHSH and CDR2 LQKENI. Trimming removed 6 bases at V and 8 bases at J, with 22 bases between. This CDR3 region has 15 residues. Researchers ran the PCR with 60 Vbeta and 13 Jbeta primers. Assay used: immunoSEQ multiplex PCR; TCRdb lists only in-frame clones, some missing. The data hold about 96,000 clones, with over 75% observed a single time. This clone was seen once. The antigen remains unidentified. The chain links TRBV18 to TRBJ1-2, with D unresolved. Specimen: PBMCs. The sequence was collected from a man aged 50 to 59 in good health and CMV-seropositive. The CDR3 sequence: CASSHDTSSGGGYTF. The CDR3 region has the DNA TGTGCCAGCTCTCACGACACCTCCTCAGGAGGGGGCTACACCTTC.